This TCR beta chain is from a study of blood T cell repertoires in COVID-19. At the level of the study: Acute and convalescent COVID-19 samples came from the United States, Italy and Spain. T cells, B-cell-depleted T cells, or PBMCs supplied cDNA or gDNA.

The CDR3 runs to 15 residues. V lost 4 bases and J lost 2, with 13 bases in between. Per the germline V gene, CDR1 is MNHGY and CDR2 is SVAAGI. Authors' data handling: How many nucleated cells were present was estimated from reference gene primer amplification. Using immunoSEQ multiplex PCR, the repertoire was profiled, and TCRdb retains in-frame clones only, with some absent. The DNA was the basis for D and trimming; V, J and clone size are from that table. The table shows roughly 99,000 clones, with 75% to 85% occurring only once. The sequencing input was peripheral blood. This receptor was identified in an elderly woman with active or convalescent COVID-19. V and J are TRBV6-9 and TRBJ2-3; a weak D match, TRBD1 (6 bases). CDR3 nucleotide sequence: TGTGCCAGCAGTTTCGGAGGACAGCCCACAGATACGCAGTATTTT. Amino acid sequence: CASSFGGQPTDTQYF.